The sequence of this T cell receptor (beta chain) was determined in a study of blood T cell repertoires in COVID-19. Only in-frame clones appear in the TCRdb table, and some are missing; sequencing was by immunoSEQ multiplex PCR. The sample lists 87,000 or so clones, approximately 86% occurring once. The CDR3 spans 15 residues. Germline-derived CDR1 and CDR2 are LNHDA and SQIVND (reference sequence). V dropped 5 bases and J dropped 9; count of bases not matched to a gene: 8. The chain links TRBV19 to TRBJ1-6, with 9 bases identical to TRBD1. This receptor was identified in a woman of 80 years or more in a cohort sampled during active or convalescent COVID-19. Source material: peripheral blood. CDR3 in DNA: TGTGCCAGTAGTTTCCGGGGACAGGGTGTTTCACCCCTCCACTTT. Its protein is CASSFRGQGVSPLHF.